These 28 T cell receptor beta chains came from one sample sequenced in a study of blood T cell repertoires in COVID-19. Some clones are missing from TCRdb's copy, which holds only in-frame ones; the method was immunoSEQ multiplex PCR. The data contain 140,000 or so clones, approximately 83% of them singletons. The sequenced sample was peripheral blood. The receptors here all came from a human donor in a cohort sampled during active COVID-19.

J is TRBJ1-3 and V is TRBV10-3, with 8 positions matching TRBD1. Germline V gives CDR1 ENHRY, CDR2 SYGVKD. J gave up 2 bases and V 0 bases, and 6 bases lay outside the gene matches. The CDR3 totals 17 residues. CDR3 DNA: TGTGCCATCAGTGAGTCGGGGCGCAGGGGGCCTGGAAACACCATATATTTT. Translating it yields CAISESGRRGPGNTIYF.

This clone was seen only once. CDR3 sequence reads: CASSSTLAGGYNEQFF. CDR3 sequence (DNA): TGTGCCAGCAGCTCGACACTAGCGGGGGGGTACAATGAGCAGTTCTTC. This chain uses TRBV6-6 with TRBJ2-1; TRBD2 matches at 13 bases. V lost 6 bases to trimming and J lost 4 bases; unmatched junction nucleotides: 6. The V gene's germline CDR1 is MNHNY and CDR2 SVGAGI (reference sequence). The CDR3 runs to 16 residues.

The chain employs TRBV7-9 and TRBJ1-1; 7 positions match TRBD1. Germline lookup yields CDR1 SEHNR and CDR2 FQNEAQ (reference sequence). V dropped 4 bases and J dropped 5; count of bases not matched to a gene: 4. The CDR3 totals 13 residues. The CDR3 coding sequence is TGTGCCAGCAGCTCTAGACAGGGAACTGAAGCTTTCTTT. Translating it yields CASSSRQGTEAFF.

The V call is TRBV19, the J call TRBJ1-1; TRBD1 matches at 7 bases. The CDR3 spans 14 residues. Per germline, CDR1 LNHDA and CDR2 SQIVND (reference sequence). V was pared by 4 bases and J by 5 bases, with 7 bases of the junction left unmatched. CDR3 coding DNA: TGTGCCAGTAGTACGTCGACAGGGACGACTGAAGCTTTCTTT. This encodes CASSTSTGTTEAFF.

This clone has more than one count but fewer than ten. The genes are TRBV7-9 and TRBJ1-5; 9 bases map to TRBD1. Trimming at V came to 5 bases and at J to 6 bases, leaving 8 bases not matched to a gene. The length of the CDR3 is 15 residues. The V gene's germline CDR1 is SEHNR and CDR2 FQNEAQ (reference sequence). Here the CDR3 DNA reads TGTGCCAGCAGCAGAGGACAGGGGAAAGCTCAGCCCCAGCATTTT. Residues: CASSRGQGKAQPQHF.

V usage is TRBV19 and J usage is TRBJ1-5; no firm D call. Germline CDR1 and CDR2: LNHDA and SQIVND (reference sequence). The CDR3 is 14 amino acids. V lost 3 bases, J lost 2 bases, and 8 bases lay in between. The CDR3 sequence is CASSIVGRNQPQHF. The CDR3 bases are TGTGCCAGTAGTATTGTGGGCCGCAATCAGCCCCAGCATTTT.

The rearrangement uses TRBV28 and TRBJ2-7; D remains unclear. The CDR3 covers 14 residues. V lost 5 bases and J 6 bases, leaving 17 bases between the germline ends. Germline loops: CDR1 MDHEN, CDR2 SYDVKM. As DNA, the CDR3 is TGTGCCAGCAGTCCCAGCGAGCGCTTAGGCGAGCAGTACTTC. It encodes CASSPSERLGEQYF.

A remark on this clone: One junction end disagrees with the germline gene, perhaps due to a read error. The chain has TRBV5-1 and TRBJ2-3; 12 bases line up with TRBD2. Germline V gene data show CDR1 as SGHRS and CDR2 as YFSETQ. There are 13 residues in the CDR3. The CDR3 protein is CASSGTSGFRANF. The CDR3 region has the DNA TGCGCCAGCAGCGGGACTAGCGGGTTCCGCGCGAATTTT.

The V call is TRBV18, the J call TRBJ1-1; D ambiguous. V gave up 5 bases and J gave up 2 bases, with 6 bases separating them. CDR1 and CDR2 (germline): KGHSH, LQKENI. CDR3 size: 12 residues. The CDR3 sequence: CASSAKNTEAFF. The CDR3 coding sequence is TGTGCCAGCTCAGCTAAAAACACTGAAGCTTTCTTT.

The V gene is TRBV28, the J gene TRBJ2-1, with D perhaps matching TRBD2 (6 bases). V lost 4 bases to trimming and J lost 0 bases, with 25 bases between them. The CDR3 contains 20 residues. Per the germline V gene, CDR1 is MDHEN and CDR2 is SYDVKM. CDR3 amino acids: CASSSVAASKTLSSYNEQFF. CDR3 coding DNA: TGTGCCAGCAGTTCGGTAGCGGCTAGTAAAACCCTGAGCTCCTACAATGAGCAGTTCTTC.

A remark on this clone: Different DNA sequences within this sample yield the same CDR3. The chain has TRBV11-2 and TRBJ2-5; no definite D call. Germline assignment: CDR1 SGHAT and CDR2 FQNNGV. This CDR3 spans 11 amino acids. With 5 bases removed from V and 2 bases from J, the gap between germline ends came to 3 bases. The CDR3 DNA reads TGTGCCAGCAGCCTTCAAGAGACCCAGTACTTC. Amino acids: CASSLQETQYF. The full variable domain, with the rest looked up from reference TRBV11-2 and TRBJ2-5, is EAGVAQSPRYKIIEKRQSVAFWCNPISGHATLYWYQQILGQGPKLLIQFQNNGVVDDSQLPKDRFSAERLKGVDSTLKIQPAKLEDSAVYLCASSLQETQYFGPGTRLLVL.

The chain links TRBV29-1 to TRBJ1-1; tentative D call: TRBD1 (6 bases). This CDR3 contains 14 residues. Between the trimmed V and J ends, which lost 4 bases and 2 bases, there was a span of 14 bases. Looked up from germline, CDR1 is SQVTM and CDR2 is ANQGSEA. The CDR3 DNA reads TGCAGCGTTGCGTCGGTACAGGGTAACACTGAAGCTTTCTTT. This translates into CSVASVQGNTEAFF.

The table lists this clone with many counts. The chain is built from TRBV6-1 and TRBJ1-5, with 8 bases aligning to TRBD1. In germline, CDR1 is MNHNS, CDR2 SASEGT. The CDR3 consists of 18 residues. V was pared by 1 base and J by 1 base, with 9 bases of the junction left unmatched. CDR3 residues: CASSEVGTGRSSNQPQHF. CDR3 bases: TGTGCCAGCAGTGAAGTAGGGACAGGCCGGTCAAGCAATCAGCCCCAGCATTTT.

The rearrangement joins TRBV11-2 to TRBJ2-7; the match to TRBD2 covers 8 bases. J gave up 7 bases and V 6 bases, and 11 bases lay outside the gene matches. The CDR3 is 14 amino acids. CDR1 SGHAT and CDR2 FQNNGV come from the germline V gene. This CDR3 is CASRDRGGGREQYF. In DNA form, the CDR3 reads TGTGCCAGCAGGGATCGGGGGGGCGGTCGGGAGCAGTACTTC.

The table lists this clone with a few counts. This rearrangement joins TRBV19 to TRBJ2-5, with a weak D call TRBD2 (5 bases). Germline V gives CDR1 LNHDA, CDR2 SQIVND (reference sequence). Between the trimmed V and J ends, which lost 5 bases and 1 base, there was a span of 11 bases. The CDR3 loop spans 14 amino acids. The CDR3 DNA reads as TGTGCCAGTAGTGAGGACTGGACCCAAGAGACCCAGTACTTC. Its protein is CASSEDWTQETQYF.

The chain couples TRBV5-4 to TRBJ1-1; D perhaps matches TRBD1 (6 bases). Trimming removed 4 bases from V and 0 bases from J, with 16 bases in between. There are 16 residues in the CDR3. Germline V gene sequence: CDR1 SGHNT, CDR2 YYREEE (reference sequence). The CDR3 spells CASSQSRQVMNTEAFF. The CDR3 nucleotides are TGTGCCAGCAGCCAATCACGACAGGTTATGAACACTGAAGCTTTCTTT.

This clone was picked up one time. The genes are TRBV28 and TRBJ1-4, with D tentatively TRBD1 (6 bases). The CDR3 runs to 14 residues. V dropped 7 bases and J dropped 5 bases, with 14 bases sitting between them. Germline CDR1 is MDHEN and CDR2 is SYDVKM. The CDR3 protein is CASTRTEMNEKLFF. The CDR3 bases are TGTGCCAGCACCCGGACAGAGATGAATGAAAAACTGTTTTTT. Combining the CDR3 with reference TRBV28 and TRBJ1-4 gives the whole variable domain DVKVTQSSRYLVKRTGEKVFLECVQDMDHENMFWYRQDPGLGLRLIYFSYDVKMKEKGDIPEGYSVSREKKERFSLILESASTNQTSMYLCASTRTEMNEKLFFGSGTQLSVL.

The J gene is TRBJ1-2, the V gene TRBV19, with 8 nucleotides matching TRBD1. V was clipped by 5 bases and J by 2 bases; unmatched bases: 16. The CDR3 is 18 amino acids. Looked up from germline, CDR1 is LNHDA and CDR2 is SQIVND (reference sequence). The CDR3, as DNA: TGTGCCAGTAGTGCGGGACATCAAAGGGACAGGATCAACTATGGCTACACCTTC. The encoded protein is CASSAGHQRDRINYGYTF.

This chain connects TRBV3-1 (or the pseudogene TRBV3-2) to TRBJ1-2, with TRBD1 matching over 11 bases. Germline V gives CDR1 LGHDT, CDR2 YNNKEL (reference sequence). Losses at the gene ends were 0 bases for V and 5 bases for J; bases not matched to a gene: 5. The CDR3 contains 16 residues. The CDR3, as DNA: TGTGCCAGCAGCCAAGATCATGGGACAGGGGGGTATGGCTACACCTTC. Translating gives CASSQDHGTGGYGYTF.

This clone showed up just once. The chain has TRBV7-9 and TRBJ1-1; the match to TRBD1 covers 7 bases. Per germline, CDR1 SEHNR and CDR2 FQNEAQ (reference sequence). V was clipped by 0 bases and J by 4 bases; unmatched bases: 5. This CDR3 has 15 amino acids. The CDR3 nucleotides are TGTGCCAGCAGCTTAGCGCGACAGGGCCTCACTGAAGCTTTCTTT. Its translation is CASSLARQGLTEAFF.

The chain joins TRBV6-5 to TRBJ1-2; 10 nucleotides align to TRBD1. Per the germline V gene, CDR1 is MNHEY and CDR2 is SVGAGI. After removal of 4 bases from V and 6 bases from J, the junction contained 8 bases not matched to a gene. This CDR3 has 15 amino acids. CDR3 region: CASSSRQGALHGYTF. In DNA form, the CDR3 reads TGTGCCAGCAGTTCTCGACAGGGGGCGCTTCATGGCTACACCTTC.

The gene calls are TRBV6-2 or TRBV6-3 and TRBJ2-1; no reliable D call. The V gene's germline CDR1 is MNHEY and CDR2 SVGEGT. Trimming shortened V by 5 bases and J by 8 bases, and 13 bases separated the two germline ends. This CDR3 spans 13 amino acids. CDR3 in amino acids: CASSPQAWDEQFF. CDR3 sequence (DNA): TGTGCCAGCAGTCCACAAGCGTGGGATGAGCAGTTCTTC.

The J gene is TRBJ1-6, the V gene TRBV12-3 or TRBV12-4, with D possibly matching TRBD1 (6 bases). This CDR3 is built from 13 residues. Trimming removed 7 bases from V and 10 bases from J, with 14 bases in between. The CDR3 DNA sequence: TGTGCCAGCACCGAATACAGGGAATCACCCCTCCACTTT. This sequence encodes CASTEYRESPLHF.

The CDR3 reads CASSLDSYMSGANVLTF. Written as DNA, the CDR3 is TGTGCCAGCTCACTAGACAGCTATATGTCTGGGGCCAACGTCCTGACTTTC. The rearrangement links TRBV18 to TRBJ2-6; possibly TRBD1 for D (5 bases). Germline values: CDR1 KGHSH, CDR2 LQKENI. V was trimmed by 4 bases and J by 1 base, leaving 14 bases between them. There are 17 residues in the CDR3.

The chain has TRBV12-3 or TRBV12-4 and TRBJ1-2; a weak D match, TRBD1 (5 bases). CDR3 length: 12 residues. V shed 2 bases and J shed 8 bases, with 9 bases lying between them. CDR3 in DNA: TGTGCCAGCAGTTTAAAGGGGCGCGGCTACACCTTC. Translating gives CASSLKGRGYTF.

The gene calls are TRBV6-5 and TRBJ1-5; 8 nucleotides line up with TRBD1. Germline CDR1 reads MNHEY; CDR2 reads SVGAGI. CDR3 length equals 15 residues. Trimming took 6 bases from V and 0 from J; bases not matched to a gene: 4. The CDR3 protein is CASSLDRVSNQPQHF. CDR3 nucleotides: TGTGCCAGCAGCCTGGACAGGGTTAGCAATCAGCCCCAGCATTTT.

A single count supports this clone. The gene calls are TRBV27 and TRBJ2-2; D perhaps matches TRBD1 (6 bases). The V end was cut by 3 bases, the J end by 0 bases, with 11 bases between. The V gene's germline CDR1 is MNHEY and CDR2 SMNVEV (reference sequence). This CDR3 has 16 residues. The CDR3 bases are TGTGCCAGCAGTTTGAAAGGGACACCGAACACCGGGGAGCTGTTTTTT. Its translation: CASSLKGTPNTGELFF.

The chain carries TRBV19 and TRBJ2-2, with D perhaps matching TRBD2 (5 bases). With 6 bases removed from V and 3 bases from J, the gap between germline ends came to 14 bases. The germline V gene has CDR1 LNHDA and CDR2 SQIVND (reference sequence). The CDR3 spans 15 residues. CDR3 residues: CASRSGLADTGELFF. CDR3 bases: TGTGCCAGTAGGAGCGGCCTCGCGGACACCGGGGAGCTGTTTTTT.